These 13 T cell receptor beta chains came from one sample sequenced in a study of OX40 agonist ivuxolimab in advanced cancers. Profiling relied on immunoSEQ multiplex PCR, and the TCRdb table lists in-frame clones only, not all of them. This table holds some 38,000 clones, around nine tenths found once. Sequenced here: CD4+ or CD8+ T cells sorted from blood, sampled in a trial of the OX40 agonist ivuxolimab. The receptor source for this set is an adult with an advanced solid tumor such as melanoma, head and neck, liver or kidney cancer.

The V and J genes are TRBV11-2 and TRBJ2-7, with TRBD1 matching over 7 bases. The germline V gene encodes CDR1 SGHAT and CDR2 FQNNGV. The CDR3 runs to 16 residues. The junction had 11 bases not matched to a gene; V was cut back by 2 bases and J by 4 bases. The CDR3 region has the DNA TGTGCCAGCAGCTTACACCCCGGGACAGACGGATACGAGCAGTACTTC. Translation: CASSLHPGTDGYEQYF.

By proportion, this clone is medium-sized. The chain links TRBV2 to TRBJ2-7, with D unresolved. CDR1 is SNHLY and CDR2 is FYNNEI in the germline V gene. V dropped 4 bases and J dropped 7 bases, with 17 bases sitting between them. The CDR3 contains 14 residues. CDR3 in DNA: TGTGCCAGCAGTGCTGGCGGCTCTACTGAGGAGCAGTACTTC. Its translation is CASSAGGSTEEQYF.

V usage is TRBV27 and J usage is TRBJ1-1; D not resolved. The CDR3 is 13 amino acids. Germline CDR1 MNHEY, CDR2 SMNVEV (reference sequence). The V end was cut by 5 bases, the J end by 0 bases, with 7 bases between. The CDR3 reads CASSPVMNTEAFF. CDR3 DNA sequence: TGTGCCAGCAGTCCCGTAATGAACACTGAAGCTTTCTTT.

The gene calls are TRBV28 and TRBJ2-7; a weak D match, TRBD1 (5 bases). V was shortened by 2 bases and J by 2 bases, with 10 bases between the two germline ends. The CDR3 spans 14 residues. The germline gives CDR1 MDHEN, CDR2 SYDVKM. The CDR3 is CASSLERGPYEQYF. The CDR3, as DNA: TGTGCCAGCAGTTTAGAAAGGGGTCCCTACGAGCAGTACTTC.

In DNA, the CDR3 is TGTGCCATCAGTGAGGGGGAGATCCTAGCGGGAGGGCCCTACGAGCAGTACTTC. Its protein is CAISEGEILAGGPYEQYF. The chain has TRBV10-3 and TRBJ2-7; TRBD2 aligns across 12 bases. The trim removed 2 bases at V and 2 bases at J, leaving 10 bases unmatched. Germline V gene sequence: CDR1 ENHRY, CDR2 SYGVKD. The length of the CDR3 is 18 residues.

This clone turned up a few times. This rearrangement joins TRBV14 to TRBJ2-5; D is possibly TRBD2 (6 bases). Germline V gives CDR1 SGHDN, CDR2 FVKESK. This CDR3 is built from 13 residues. Trimming took 1 base from V and 5 from J, leaving 8 bases between them. CDR3 sequence (DNA): TGTGCCAGCAGCCAAGGGGGGGATGAGACCCAGTACTTC. Protein sequence: CASSQGGDETQYF.

CDR3 sequence: CSVEGDGSSYNEQFF. CDR3 coding DNA: TGCAGCGTTGAGGGGGACGGAAGCTCCTACAATGAGCAGTTCTTC. The chain has TRBV29-1 and TRBJ2-1; D tentatively fits TRBD1 or TRBD2 (5 bases each). V was cut by 3 bases and J by 0 bases, with 12 bases left in between. This CDR3 region has 15 residues. Germline V CDR1 and CDR2: SQVTM, ANQGSEA.

The chain uses TRBV7-9 and TRBJ2-5; D call uncertain. With 6 bases removed from V and 2 bases from J, the gap between germline ends came to 10 bases. The CDR3 runs to 13 residues. Looked up from germline, CDR1 is SEHNR and CDR2 is FQNEAQ (reference sequence). CDR3: CASSRWGQETQYF. CDR3 coding DNA: TGTGCCAGCAGTCGATGGGGTCAAGAGACCCAGTACTTC.

The rearrangement joins TRBV11-2 to TRBJ1-4, with D perhaps matching TRBD1 (6 bases). The length of the CDR3 is 15 residues. Germline V gene sequence: CDR1 SGHAT, CDR2 FQNNGV. Trimming took off 1 base at V and 7 bases at J, with 13 bases between the two ends. CDR3 DNA: TGTGCCAGCAGCTTAGGAACAGGGTGGTTTGAAAAACTGTTTTTT. This sequence encodes CASSLGTGWFEKLFF.

Written as DNA, the CDR3 is TGTGCCAGCAGTTTACCGACTAGCGGGATTATAGATGAGCAGTTCTTC. The encoded protein is CASSLPTSGIIDEQFF. The V gene is TRBV28, the J gene TRBJ2-1; 11 bases are shared with TRBD2. The V gene's germline CDR1 is MDHEN and CDR2 SYDVKM. The CDR3 runs 16 residues. Trimming took 2 bases from V and 8 from J; bases not matched to a gene: 8.

This rearrangement joins TRBV11-2 to TRBJ2-7; D is possibly TRBD1 (5 bases). V was pared by 1 base and J by 5 bases, with 9 bases between. The CDR3 extends over 13 amino acids. Looked up from germline, CDR1 is SGHAT and CDR2 is FQNNGV. CDR3 sequence reads: CASSLVRVDEQYF. CDR3 sequence (DNA): TGTGCCAGCAGCTTAGTCAGGGTCGACGAGCAGTACTTC.

This clone is a singleton in its sample. This rearrangement joins TRBV7-6 to TRBJ2-2; 7 positions match TRBD1. The ends lost 5 bases at V and 6 bases at J; junction bases unmatched: 3. CDR3 size: 13 residues. Germline V gene lookup returns CDR1 SGHVS and CDR2 FNYEAQ. The CDR3 DNA follows: TGTGCCAGCAGCACAGGGGTCTCCGGGGAGCTGTTTTTT. Translation gives CASSTGVSGELFF.

The V and J genes are TRBV11-1 and TRBJ1-1; D call uncertain. The germline V gene encodes CDR1 SGHAT and CDR2 FQDESV (reference sequence). The V and J ends lost 4 bases and 1 base respectively, with 7 bases between them. The CDR3 has 13 residues. This chain's CDR3 is CASSSIANTEAFF. Here the CDR3 DNA reads TGTGCCAGCAGCTCTATAGCGAACACTGAAGCTTTCTTT.